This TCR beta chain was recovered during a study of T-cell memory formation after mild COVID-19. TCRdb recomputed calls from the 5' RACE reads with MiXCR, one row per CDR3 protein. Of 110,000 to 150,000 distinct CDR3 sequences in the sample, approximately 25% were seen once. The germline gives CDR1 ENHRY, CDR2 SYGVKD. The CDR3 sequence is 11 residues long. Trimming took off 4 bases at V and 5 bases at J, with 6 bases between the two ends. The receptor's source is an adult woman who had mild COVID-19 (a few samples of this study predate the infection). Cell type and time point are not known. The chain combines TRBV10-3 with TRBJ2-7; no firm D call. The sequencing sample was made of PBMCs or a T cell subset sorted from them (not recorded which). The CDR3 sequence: CAISVGNEQYF. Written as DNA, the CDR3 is TGTGCCATCAGTGTGGGTAACGAGCAGTACTTC.